These T cell receptor beta chains were read from a single sample in a study of shared clonotypes between healthy human individuals. The assay was immunoSEQ multiplex PCR, and TCRdb's table has in-frame clones only and misses some. The sample has 2 million to 3 million clones, over 85% seen once; the top ten hold 0.35% to 0.45%. The sequencing input was naive CD4+ T cells from PBMCs. These receptor sequences come from a man aged 18 to 29 in good health. Some clones in this sample may be carry-over from other donors' samples. Each CDR3 is given without its conserved first and last residue. Each record gives: D gene, J gene, V gene, CDR3 protein. D genes are given only for firm matches.

D: NA
J: TRBJ2-2
V: TRBV5-1
CDR3: ASSPDANTGELF

D: NA
J: NA
V: TRBV28
CDR3: ASSSLTAPRVEQY

D: TRBD2
J: TRBJ2-7
V: TRBV19
CDR3: ASSIHSGGLPYEQY

D: NA
J: TRBJ1-3
V: TRBV19
CDR3: ASSIAGFGNTIY

D: TRBD2
J: TRBJ2-5
V: TRBV30
CDR3: AWSGSSGPQETQY

D: NA
J: TRBJ2-3
V: TRBV18
CDR3: ASSPPGRSRDTQY

D: NA
J: TRBJ2-1
V: TRBV9
CDR3: ASSVAGSGLLLNEQF

D: NA
J: TRBJ2-7
V: TRBV14
CDR3: ASSRGRRYEQY

D: TRBD1
J: TRBJ2-7
V: TRBV11-2
CDR3: ASSWDRGSYEQY

D: TRBD2
J: TRBJ2-7
V: TRBV6-1
CDR3: ASSGGEGYEQY

D: NA
J: TRBJ2-2
V: TRBV2
CDR3: ATHGSGELF

D: TRBD2
J: TRBJ2-7
V: TRBV19
CDR3: ASSIGTPELIAGAWVYEQY

D: TRBD2
J: TRBJ2-1
V: TRBV6-5
CDR3: ASGTGLAGVNEQF

D: NA
J: TRBJ2-3
V: TRBV14
CDR3: ASSYGTFTDTQY

D: NA
J: TRBJ2-1
V: TRBV5-1
CDR3: ASSFGRESVEQF

D: NA
J: TRBJ2-5
V: TRBV25-1
CDR3: ASSESRGGAETQY

D: NA
J: TRBJ2-5
V: TRBV6-5
CDR3: ASSYTRGQETQY

D: NA
J: TRBJ1-3
V: TRBV6-1
CDR3: ASSEHDAGNTIY

D: NA
J: TRBJ2-2
V: TRBV6-4
CDR3: ASKEGRNTGELF

D: NA
J: TRBJ1-3
V: TRBV29-1
CDR3: SAAPQGMGGNTIY

D: NA
J: TRBJ1-1
V: TRBV7-9
CDR3: ASSHWSTEAF

D: NA
J: TRBJ1-1
V: TRBV28
CDR3: ASSLRSGGNTEAF

D: NA
J: TRBJ2-6
V: TRBV2
CDR3: ASSDWSSGANVLT

D: NA
J: TRBJ1-1
V: TRBV25-1
CDR3: ASSELWEGPDTEAF

D: TRBD2
J: TRBJ2-3
V: TRBV5-1
CDR3: ASSLGGLAGGGADTQY

D: TRBD2
J: TRBJ2-1
V: TRBV29-1
CDR3: SVVSGRNEQF

D: NA
J: TRBJ2-2
V: TRBV11-3
CDR3: ASSPGQNTGELF

D: NA
J: TRBJ1-3
V: TRBV6-5
CDR3: ASTSDGRSGNTIY

D: NA
J: TRBJ2-7
V: TRBV28
CDR3: ASSLGDYEQY

D: TRBD1
J: TRBJ2-1
V: TRBV28
CDR3: ASSLSGQGSYNEQF

D: NA
J: TRBJ1-5
V: TRBV10-3
CDR3: AVHRELNQPQH

D: NA
J: TRBJ2-7
V: TRBV7-9
CDR3: ASSLARGQLSEQY

D: NA
J: TRBJ2-7
V: TRBV11-2
CDR3: ASSLTTLVFSTGEQY

D: NA
J: TRBJ2-2
V: TRBV6-1
CDR3: ASAARGGETGELF

D: NA
J: TRBJ2-2
V: TRBV9
CDR3: ASSVGWSVTGELF

D: NA
J: TRBJ2-1
V: TRBV28
CDR3: ASRLDNEQF

D: TRBD1
J: TRBJ2-3
V: TRBV5-1
CDR3: ASSPGTGVADTQY

D: TRBD2
J: TRBJ2-1
V: TRBV19
CDR3: ASTSGTSGRGDNEQF

D: NA
J: TRBJ2-5
V: TRBV5-5
CDR3: ASSLGGVYQETQY

D: TRBD1
J: TRBJ1-2
V: TRBV7-9
CDR3: ASSLFSGGIGYT

D: NA
J: TRBJ1-1
V: TRBV18
CDR3: ASSPPPRGHTEAF

D: TRBD2
J: TRBJ2-3
V: TRBV27
CDR3: ASSWDYPSDTQY

D: NA
J: TRBJ2-5
V: TRBV18
CDR3: ASSPISGGGETQY

D: NA
J: TRBJ1-1
V: TRBV4-1
CDR3: ASSRPMGNTEAF

D: NA
J: TRBJ1-2
V: TRBV14
CDR3: ASSLGPGGYGYT

D: NA
J: TRBJ1-1
V: TRBV10-3
CDR3: AISESRFMNTEAF

D: NA
J: TRBJ2-7
V: TRBV28
CDR3: ASSLSVPPYEQY

D: TRBD2
J: TRBJ2-5
V: TRBV14
CDR3: ASSQALAGVQETQY

D: TRBD1
J: TRBJ2-7
V: TRBV5-4
CDR3: ASSPVGTGNPYEQY

D: NA
J: TRBJ1-2
V: TRBV28
CDR3: ASSPISGLGGYT

D: NA
J: TRBJ1-1
V: TRBV29-1
CDR3: STRVTGMNTEAF

D: TRBD1
J: TRBJ2-1
V: TRBV6-5
CDR3: ASSRTGTSYNEQF

D: TRBD1
J: TRBJ2-3
V: TRBV5-8
CDR3: ASSTPGTGLDTQY

D: NA
J: TRBJ1-5
V: TRBV18
CDR3: ASSPTGSDQPQH

D: NA
J: TRBJ2-3
V: TRBV30
CDR3: AWSVGGSTDTQY

D: TRBD1
J: TRBJ2-7
V: TRBV9
CDR3: ASSAGTGQGWEQY

D: TRBD2
J: TRBJ2-1
V: TRBV6-1
CDR3: ATHSGSGHNEQF